This is a list of T cell receptor beta chains from one sample in a study of patients and donors after allogeneic stem cell transplantation. TCRdb recomputed calls from the RT-PCR reads with MiXCR, one row per CDR3 protein. The data contain roughly 230,000 distinct CDR3 sequences, about 14% of them singletons. Sequences were obtained from blood, either unsorted or a sorted T cell fraction (not recorded which). The receptors derive from a human donor who was either an allogeneic HSCT recipient or a stem cell or donor lymphocyte infusion donor (not recorded which). It is not recorded whose cells these are; they may come from a transplant donor. CDR3s include the opening cysteine and the closing phenylalanine or tryptophan. Fields, in order: clone size, J gene, D gene, V gene, CDR3 protein, CDR3 DNA. A D gene is named only where the DNA matches it firmly. Size tells how often a clone was seen (once, few, many) or the class of an expanded clone, and some rows leave it out.

>-|TRBJ1-6|TRBD1|TRBV6-1
CASKFETGLPSPLHF
TGTGCCAGCAAGTTCGAGACAGGGTTGCCTTCACCCCTCCACTTT
>many|TRBJ1-2|TRBD1|TRBV6-1
CASSTRQGSGGGYTF
TGTGCCAGCAGTACGAGACAGGGTAGTGGAGGGGGCTACACCTTC
>-|TRBJ2-1|TRBD2|TRBV14
CASSQDRIWRGIYNEQFF
TGTGCCAGCAGCCAAGATCGCATTTGGCGGGGGATTTACAATGAGCAGTTCTTC
>many|TRBJ2-1|TRBD2|TRBV6-1
CATTPGLAANEQFF
TGTGCCACGACTCCGGGACTAGCGGCAAATGAGCAGTTCTTC
>-|TRBJ1-5|-|TRBV6-1
CASSGGDGTQPQHF
TGTGCCAGCAGTGGGGGGGACGGAACCCAGCCCCAGCATTTT
>many|TRBJ1-1|TRBD1|TRBV5-1
CASSLARTGEAFF
TGCGCCAGCAGCTTGGCCCGGACAGGGGAAGCTTTCTTT
>many|TRBJ2-7|TRBD2|TRBV12-3/TRBV12-4
CASSWGTTSGIGEQYF
TGTGCCAGCAGTTGGGGAACGACTAGCGGGATCGGCGAGCAGTACTTC
>-|TRBJ2-7|TRBD2|TRBV4-1
CASSQVFSGRAHEQYF
TGCGCCAGCAGCCAAGTCTTTAGCGGGAGGGCCCACGAGCAGTACTTC
>few|TRBJ2-1|-|TRBV24-1
CATSDLLQGHEQFF
TGTGCCACCAGTGATTTGCTGCAGGGCCATGAGCAGTTCTTC
>many|TRBJ1-5|-|TRBV5-1
CASSIDIRQPQHF
TGCGCCAGCAGCATCGACATTCGTCAGCCCCAGCATTTT
>-|TRBJ2-2|-|TRBV6-1
CASSPSRGTGELFF
TGTGCCAGCAGCCCCTCAAGGGGCACCGGGGAGCTGTTTTTT
>many|TRBJ2-3|TRBD2|TRBV5-6
CASSFWTSGTDTQYF
TGTGCCAGCAGCTTTTGGACTAGCGGCACAGATACGCAGTATTTT
>-|TRBJ2-3|-|TRBV5-1
CASRSSKGSDTQYF
TGCGCCAGCAGGTCTAGCAAAGGATCAGATACGCAGTATTTT
>many|TRBJ1-5|-|TRBV4-2
CASSQEIGREDQPQHF
TGTGCCAGCAGCCAAGAAATCGGCAGGGAGGATCAGCCCCAGCATTTT
>-|TRBJ2-1|TRBD1|TRBV5-4
CASSPGTGEFWGYNEQFF
TGTGCCAGCAGCCCCGGGACAGGGGAATTTTGGGGCTACAATGAGCAGTTCTTC
>few|TRBJ2-3|TRBD1|TRBV4-2
CASSQGQGAADTQYF
TGTGCCAGCAGCCAGGGACAGGGGGCCGCAGATACGCAGTATTTT
>-|TRBJ1-4|-|TRBV24-1
CATSDPRGGGKLFF
TGTGCCACCAGTGACCCTCGAGGGGGTGGAAAACTGTTTTTT
>few|TRBJ1-4|TRBD1|TRBV5-6
CASSLRTGHATNEKLFF
TGTGCCAGCAGCTTGCGGACAGGTCACGCAACTAATGAAAAACTGTTTTTT
>-|TRBJ2-3|TRBD2|TRBV6-1
CASRGTSGSSDTQYF
TGTGCCAGCAGGGGGACTAGCGGGAGTTCAGATACGCAGTATTTT
>many|TRBJ1-2|-|TRBV29-1
CSAQGEGYTF
TGCAGCGCCCAGGGAGAGGGCTACACCTTC
>-|TRBJ2-3|TRBD1|TRBV2
CASSDTTGGRDTQYF
TGTGCCAGCAGTGATACGACAGGGGGCAGAGATACGCAGTATTTT
>many|TRBJ2-7|TRBD1|TRBV4-3
CASSQVLRGPEQYF
TGCGCCAGCAGCCAAGTTCTGAGGGGGCCCGAGCAGTACTTC
>-|TRBJ1-1|-|TRBV5-1
CASSWGGPEAFF
TGCGCCAGCAGCTGGGGGGGGCCTGAAGCTTTCTTT
>few|TRBJ1-1|-|TRBV5-1
CASRRDAGTTEAFF
TGCGCCAGCAGACGGGACGCCGGGACGACTGAAGCTTTCTTT
>few|TRBJ1-3|-|TRBV29-1
CSVPAGNTIYF
TGCAGCGTCCCGGCTGGAAACACCATATATTTT
>few|TRBJ2-5|-|TRBV18
CASSPNEETQYF
TGTGCCAGCTCACCCAACGAAGAGACCCAGTACTTC
>-|TRBJ1-5|-|TRBV19
CASSRSVQPQHF
TGTGCCAGTAGTAGGTCAGTTCAGCCCCAGCATTTT
>-|TRBJ2-7|TRBD2|TRBV20-1
CSATNRIGGRIGYEQYF
TGCAGTGCCACAAATCGGATAGGCGGGAGGATCGGCTACGAGCAGTACTTC
>-|TRBJ2-1|-|TRBV21-1
CASSPPKGEADNEQFF
TGTGCCAGCAGCCCCCCTAAGGGGGAGGCCGACAATGAGCAGTTCTTC
>few|TRBJ2-5|TRBD1|TRBV7-2
CASSGDREKTQYF
TGTGCCAGCAGCGGTGACAGGGAAAAGACCCAGTACTTC
>many|TRBJ1-6|-|TRBV4-1
CASSQEVRGSPLHF
TGCGCCAGCAGCCAAGAGGTCCGGGGATCACCCCTCCACTTT
>few|TRBJ2-1|-|TRBV6-2/TRBV6-3
CASSYPPANEQFF
TGTGCCAGCAGTTACCCGCCGGCCAATGAGCAGTTCTTC
>-|TRBJ1-4|-|TRBV20-1
CSARDWQAPTNEKLFF
TGCAGTGCTAGAGATTGGCAGGCCCCAACTAATGAAAAACTGTTTTTT
>-|TRBJ2-5|-|TRBV15
CATSRDAGLPQETQYF
TGTGCCACCAGCAGAGATGCGGGGCTACCCCAAGAGACCCAGTACTTC
>-|TRBJ1-3|-|TRBV5-1
CASSPGAGSGNTIYF
TGCGCCAGCAGCCCGGGGGCAGGCTCTGGAAACACCATATATTTT
>-|TRBJ2-7|-|TRBV20-1
CSARPVGRASSYEQYF
TGCAGTGCTAGACCCGTAGGGCGGGCGAGCTCCTACGAGCAGTACTTC
>-|TRBJ1-4|-|TRBV6-5
CASSYGHPTNEKLFF
TGTGCCAGCAGTTACGGACACCCAACTAATGAAAAACTGTTTTTT
>few|TRBJ2-5|TRBD1|TRBV3-1
CASSRKDRGETQYF
TGTGCCAGCAGCCGGAAAGACAGGGGCGAGACCCAGTACTTC
>many|TRBJ2-5|TRBD2|TRBV5-1
CASSTIGGGHQETQYF
TGCGCCAGCAGTACCATCGGCGGGGGGCACCAAGAGACCCAGTACTTC
>-|TRBJ2-3|-|TRBV7-9
CASSGGFGTDTQYF
TGTGCCAGCAGCGGGGGTTTTGGCACAGATACGCAGTATTTT
>-|TRBJ2-7|TRBD1|TRBV20-1
CSARGGTGYSYEQYF
TGCAGTGCTAGGGGGGGGACAGGGTATTCTTACGAGCAGTACTTC
>-|TRBJ1-5|TRBD1|TRBV19
CASGDRGNQPQHF
TGTGCCAGTGGCGACAGGGGCAATCAGCCCCAGCATTTT
>-|TRBJ1-2|-|TRBV4-1
CASSQEATGNYYGYTF
TGCGCCAGCAGCCAAGAAGCTACAGGGAATTACTATGGCTACACCTTC
>-|TRBJ2-3|TRBD2|TRBV7-8
CASSSTGFAGGRRDTQYF
TGTGCCAGCAGCTCCACGGGTTTCGCGGGAGGGCGCAGGGATACGCAGTATTTT
>few|TRBJ2-2|TRBD1|TRBV11-2
CASSLGQGVITGELFF
TGTGCCAGCAGCTTAGGACAGGGGGTAATCACCGGGGAGCTGTTTTTT
>few|TRBJ1-4|-|TRBV5-1
CASSLTPRVRTNEKLFF
TGCGCCAGCAGCTTAACCCCCAGGGTCAGAACTAATGAAAAACTGTTTTTT
>many|TRBJ2-3|TRBD1|TRBV3-1
CASSQPTGTGSSDTQYF
TGTGCCAGCAGCCAACCAACCGGGACAGGGTCGTCAGATACGCAGTATTTT
>many|TRBJ1-1|TRBD1|TRBV20-1
CSAQGMNTEAFF
TGCAGTGCACAGGGGATGAACACTGAAGCTTTCTTT
>few|TRBJ2-2|-|TRBV3-1
CASSQTTGELFF
TGTGCCAGCAGCCAAACGACCGGGGAGCTGTTTTTT
>-|TRBJ2-7|TRBD2|TRBV20-1
CSARAAGKAKYEQYF
TGCAGTGCTAGGGCAGCGGGGAAAGCCAAGTACGAGCAGTACTTC
>few|TRBJ1-6|-|TRBV9
CASSVDPGDNSPLHF
TGTGCCAGCAGCGTAGATCCAGGGGATAATTCACCCCTCCACTTT
>few|TRBJ1-4|-|TRBV5-1
CASRQGPTNEKLFF
TGCGCCAGCAGGCAGGGTCCAACTAATGAAAAACTGTTTTTT
>-|TRBJ1-4|-|TRBV6-5
CASSSLGLRFNEKLFF
TGTGCCAGCAGTTCCCTTGGACTCCGCTTTAATGAAAAACTGTTTTTT
>-|TRBJ2-3|-|TRBV5-4
CASSFDPLLYTQYF
TGTGCCAGCAGCTTTGATCCTCTCTTGTATACGCAGTATTTT